One and the same sample provided the 22 T cell receptor beta chains below, sequenced in a study of identical twins. Using its own MiXCR run on the 5' RACE reads, TCRdb lists one record per CDR3 protein. The table shows 500,000 to 550,000 distinct CDR3 sequences, with approximately 22% occurring only once. The same data also went into a second study, on T cells expressing NK-cell markers.

Input material: CD4+ T cells sorted from blood. The origin of the receptors is a woman between 18 and 29 years old in good health.

This clonotype occurred a few times. This rearrangement joins TRBV4-3 to TRBJ2-1; 8 bases align to TRBD2. This CDR3 is 16 amino acids long. Germline trimming cut 0 bases from V and 12 bases from J; bases unmatched to any gene: 13. Germline loops: CDR1 LGHNA, CDR2 YSLEER. CDR3 DNA sequence: TGCGCCAGCAGCCAAGATACCCCCGGGAGGGAGGACCGGCAGTTCTTC. Translation gives CASSQDTPGREDRQFF.

The chain has TRBV5-1 and TRBJ2-3, with TRBD2 identical over 14 bases. This CDR3 is 16 amino acids long. V lost 3 bases, J lost 2 bases, and 2 bases stayed unmatched. Per germline, CDR1 SGHRS and CDR2 YFSETQ. CDR3 sequence (DNA): TGCGCCAGCAGCTCGGGACTAGCGGGAGTCACAGATACGCAGTATTTT. Its translation: CASSSGLAGVTDTQYF.

The J gene is TRBJ2-1, the V gene TRBV7-8, with a tentative D call TRBD2 (6 bases). The V and J ends lost 2 bases and 7 bases respectively, with 12 bases between them. The CDR3 loop spans 14 amino acids. Germline loops: CDR1 SGHVS, CDR2 FQNEAQ. CDR3: CASSLHRGSNEQFF. For the CDR3, the DNA is TGTGCCAGCAGCTTACATCGGGGGTCGAATGAGCAGTTCTTC.

The chain carries TRBV20-1 and TRBJ2-2; D is perhaps TRBD1 or TRBD2 (5 bases each). Trimming stripped 1 base from V and 3 bases from J, with 6 bases between. This CDR3 comprises 13 residues. Germline assignment: CDR1 DFQATT and CDR2 SNEGSKA (reference sequence). CDR3 DNA: TGCAGTGCTAGAGGGGGGTACACCGGGGAGCTGTTTTTT. Translating it yields CSARGGYTGELFF.

The chain joins TRBV6-6 to TRBJ1-2; weak D call: TRBD1 (5 bases). Trimming pared 6 bases from V and 6 bases from J, leaving 11 bases between. The CDR3 length is 12 residues. Germline V gene lookup returns CDR1 MNHNY and CDR2 SVGAGI (reference sequence). The CDR3 sequence: CASSRDVDGYTF. DNA of the CDR3: TGTGCCAGCAGCAGGGACGTCGATGGCTACACCTTC.

The chain recombines TRBV11-2 with TRBJ2-7; unclear D gene. Deletions cut 1 base from V and 8 bases from J, with 12 bases between. In germline, CDR1 is SGHAT, CDR2 FQNNGV. This CDR3 is built from 13 residues. CDR3 amino acids: CASSLVEEFKQYF. CDR3 in DNA: TGTGCCAGCAGCTTAGTGGAAGAATTCAAGCAGTACTTC. Complete variable domain (other parts from reference TRBV11-2 and TRBJ2-7): EAGVAQSPRYKIIEKRQSVAFWCNPISGHATLYWYQQILGQGPKLLIQFQNNGVVDDSQLPKDRFSAERLKGVDSTLKIQPAKLEDSAVYLCASSLVEEFKQYFGPGTRLTVT.

This chain connects TRBV12-3 or TRBV12-4 to TRBJ2-7; TRBD1 or TRBD2 may be the D gene (5 bases each). The CDR3 sequence is 13 residues long. Trimming cost V 3 bases and J 4 bases, with 10 bases left between them. The CDR3 here is CASSFGDRYEQYF. The DNA of the CDR3 is TGTGCCAGCAGTTTCGGGGACCGGTACGAGCAGTACTTC.

This clonotype was picked up a small number of times. V and J are TRBV7-9 and TRBJ1-1; TRBD1 matches 8 bases. This CDR3 contains 15 residues. Trimming at V came to 5 bases and at J to 5 bases, leaving 10 bases not matched to a gene. The germline gives CDR1 SEHNR, CDR2 FQNEAQ (reference sequence). The CDR3 loop reads CASSPKTGVETEAFF. Written as DNA, the CDR3 is TGTGCCAGCAGCCCGAAGACAGGGGTAGAGACTGAAGCTTTCTTT.

The chain has TRBV6-2 or TRBV6-3 and TRBJ1-1, with 10 bases lining up with TRBD1. Trimming cost V 8 bases and J 0 bases; bases outside gene matches: 3. Per germline, CDR1 MNHEY and CDR2 SVGEGT. The CDR3 contains 14 residues. CDR3 region: CASSDRGVNTEAFF. The CDR3 bases are TGTGCCAGCTCGGACAGGGGGGTGAACACTGAAGCTTTCTTT.

The chain has TRBV5-1 and TRBJ2-1, with 9 bases aligning to TRBD2. This CDR3 has 17 amino acids. Germline V CDR1 and CDR2: SGHRS, YFSETQ. The V segment lost 0 bases and the J segment 8 bases; nucleotides outside the gene matches: 12. For the CDR3, the DNA is TGCGCCAGCAGCTTGGCCTTAGCGGGGGATGGAGGGGATGAGCAGTTCTTC. Protein sequence: CASSLALAGDGGDEQFF.

This sequence joins TRBV20-1 and TRBJ1-2; 10 bases are shared with TRBD1. CDR1 and CDR2 from the germline V gene are DFQATT and SNEGSKA (reference sequence). The CDR3 runs to 15 residues. V was clipped by 0 bases and J by 6 bases; unmatched bases: 7. CDR3 protein: CSARDRDRGSHGYTF. The CDR3 coding sequence is TGCAGTGCTAGAGATAGGGACAGGGGATCGCATGGCTACACCTTC.

V gene TRBV5-1 combines with J gene TRBJ2-5; D tentatively reads TRBD1 or TRBD2 (5 bases each). The V gene's germline CDR1 is SGHRS and CDR2 YFSETQ. Trimming took 5 bases from V and 5 from J, leaving 19 bases between them. CDR3 length: 15 residues. CDR3 sequence: CASRPTGARGETQYF. The CDR3, as DNA: TGCGCCAGCAGGCCGACCGGGGCCCGTGGCGAGACCCAGTACTTC.

DNA for the CDR3: TGTGCCAGCAGCCGTGGGACTAGCGGGAGGGAAAGGGATCCAGATACGCAGTATTTT. Translating gives CASSRGTSGRERDPDTQYF. This sequence joins TRBV6-1 and TRBJ2-3; 16 bases map to TRBD2. The J segment lost 4 bases and the V segment lost 6 bases, leaving 13 bases of the junction unmatched. The CDR3 consists of 19 residues. Germline values: CDR1 MNHNS, CDR2 SASEGT.

This sequence joins TRBV24-1 and TRBJ1-5, with TRBD1 as a possible D gene (6 bases). The CDR3 loop spans 16 amino acids. Germline loops: CDR1 KGHDR, CDR2 SFDVKD. V was trimmed by 0 bases and J by 4 bases, leaving 12 bases between them. The CDR3 DNA reads TGTGCCACCAGTGATTTGCGGGGGACACTAAATCAGCCCCAGCATTTT. Translating gives CATSDLRGTLNQPQHF.

The chain combines TRBV7-2 with TRBJ1-2, with a tentative D call TRBD1 (5 bases). From germline, CDR1 is SGHTA and CDR2 FQGNSA. V was pared by 5 bases and J by 0 bases, with 10 bases between. The CDR3 is 14 amino acids. The CDR3 bases are TGTGCCAGCAGCCTGGGACCAACTAACTATGGCTACACCTTC. It specifies CASSLGPTNYGYTF.

This chain uses TRBV12-3 or TRBV12-4 with TRBJ1-1; no definite D call. The CDR3 is 11 amino acids. The V end lost 4 bases, the J end lost 10 bases, and 10 bases lay between the germline ends. The CDR3 nucleotides are TGTGCCAGCAGTTACGGCCCGGGAGCTTTCTTT. Residues: CASSYGPGAFF.

V is TRBV20-1 and J is TRBJ2-5, with D possibly being TRBD2 (6 bases). Deletions cut 2 bases from V and 0 bases from J, with 13 bases between. The CDR3 contains 15 residues. Germline assignment: CDR1 DFQATT and CDR2 SNEGSKA (reference sequence). The CDR3 sequence is CSARFAGRYQETQYF. The DNA of the CDR3 is TGCAGTGCTAGATTCGCGGGGCGTTACCAAGAGACCCAGTACTTC.

The rearrangement links TRBV2 to TRBJ2-3; 9 nucleotides agree with TRBD1. The germline gives CDR1 SNHLY, CDR2 FYNNEI. The V segment lost 6 bases and the J segment 5 bases; nucleotides outside the gene matches: 6. CDR3 length: 14 amino acids. The CDR3 loop is CASSPGTGQDTQYF. The CDR3 DNA reads as TGTGCCAGCAGCCCCGGGACAGGGCAAGATACGCAGTATTTT.

This sequence joins TRBV5-1 and TRBJ2-7, with 11 bases aligning to TRBD2. The CDR3 sequence is 14 residues long. Trimming cost V 2 bases and J 5 bases; bases outside gene matches: 3. Looked up from germline, CDR1 is SGHRS and CDR2 is YFSETQ. In nucleotides, the CDR3 is TGCGCCAGCAGCTTTGCGGGACTAGCGGACGAGCAGTACTTC. It translates to CASSFAGLADEQYF. Based on the CDR3 plus reference TRBV5-1 and TRBJ2-7, the full variable domain is KAGVTQTPRYLIKTRGQQVTLSCSPISGHRSVSWYQQTPGQGLQFLFEYFSETQRNKGNFPGRFSGRQFSNSRSEMNVSTLELGDSALYLCASSFAGLADEQYFGPGTRLTVT.

This clonotype showed up just a few times. The chain recombines TRBV10-3 with TRBJ1-1; 7 nucleotides align to TRBD1. CDR3 size: 14 residues. The germline CDR1 and CDR2 sequences are ENHRY and SYGVKD. V lost 5 bases, J lost 5 bases, and 8 bases stayed unmatched. CDR3 nucleotide sequence: TGTGCCATCAGTTTAACAGGGGATGGGACTGAAGCTTTCTTT. It yields the protein CAISLTGDGTEAFF.

This rearrangement joins TRBV20-1 to TRBJ1-2, with 7 bases matching TRBD1. The CDR3 covers 12 residues. Germline V gene data show CDR1 as DFQATT and CDR2 as SNEGSKA (reference sequence). Germline trimming cut 6 bases from V and 8 bases from J; bases unmatched to any gene: 9. The DNA for the CDR3 is TGCAGTGCAGTTAGAGGGGGCGAAGGCTACACCTTC. It codes for CSAVRGGEGYTF.

This clonotype was seen a handful of times. The chain has TRBV20-1 and TRBJ2-1, with D maybe TRBD1 (5 bases). The V end lost 5 bases, the J end lost 0 bases, and 11 bases lay between the germline ends. The CDR3 loop spans 14 amino acids. Germline CDR1 is DFQATT and CDR2 is SNEGSKA (reference sequence). CDR3 in DNA: TGCAGTGCTCCGACAGCTAGCTCCTACAATGAGCAGTTCTTC. Its translation is CSAPTASSYNEQFF.